This T cell receptor beta chain was profiled in a study of CD8 T cells in ankylosing spondylitis. The CDR3 loop spans 15 amino acids. Losses at the gene ends were 1 base for V and 6 bases for J; bases not matched to a gene: 4. TCRdb analysed the 5' RACE reads with MiXCR anew, one entry per CDR3 protein. Of a few hundred thousand distinct CDR3 sequences listed, about 20% are singletons. This chain joins TRBV12-3 or TRBV12-4 and TRBJ2-1, with 9 bases fitting TRBD2. The sequenced sample was blood, either unsorted or a sorted T cell fraction (not recorded which). The TCR sequence derives from a male donor with ankylosing spondylitis or in good health (not recorded which). In DNA form, the CDR3 reads TGTGCCAGCAGTTTAGAGACTAGCGGTGGCAATGAGCAGTTCTTC. It is translated as CASSLETSGGNEQFF.